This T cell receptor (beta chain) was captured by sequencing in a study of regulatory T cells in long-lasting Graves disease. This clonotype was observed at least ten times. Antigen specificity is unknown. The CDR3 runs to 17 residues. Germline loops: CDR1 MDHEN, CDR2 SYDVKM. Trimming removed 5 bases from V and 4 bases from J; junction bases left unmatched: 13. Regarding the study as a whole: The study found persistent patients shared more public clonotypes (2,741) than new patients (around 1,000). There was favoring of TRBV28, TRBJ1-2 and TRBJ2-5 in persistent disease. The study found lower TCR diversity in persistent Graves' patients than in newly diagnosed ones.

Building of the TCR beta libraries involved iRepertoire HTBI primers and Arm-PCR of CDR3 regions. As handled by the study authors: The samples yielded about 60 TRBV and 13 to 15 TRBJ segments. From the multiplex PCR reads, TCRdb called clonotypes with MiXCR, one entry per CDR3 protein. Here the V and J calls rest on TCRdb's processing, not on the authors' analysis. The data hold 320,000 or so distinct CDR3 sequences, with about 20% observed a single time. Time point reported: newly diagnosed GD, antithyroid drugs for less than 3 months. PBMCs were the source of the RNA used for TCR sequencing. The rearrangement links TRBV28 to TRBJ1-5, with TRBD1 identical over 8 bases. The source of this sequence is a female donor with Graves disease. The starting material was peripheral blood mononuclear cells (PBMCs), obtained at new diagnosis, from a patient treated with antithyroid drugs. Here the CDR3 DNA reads TGTGCCAGCAGTACCCCGAGACAGGGGATATCGAATCAGCCCCAGCATTTT. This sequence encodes CASSTPRQGISNQPQHF.